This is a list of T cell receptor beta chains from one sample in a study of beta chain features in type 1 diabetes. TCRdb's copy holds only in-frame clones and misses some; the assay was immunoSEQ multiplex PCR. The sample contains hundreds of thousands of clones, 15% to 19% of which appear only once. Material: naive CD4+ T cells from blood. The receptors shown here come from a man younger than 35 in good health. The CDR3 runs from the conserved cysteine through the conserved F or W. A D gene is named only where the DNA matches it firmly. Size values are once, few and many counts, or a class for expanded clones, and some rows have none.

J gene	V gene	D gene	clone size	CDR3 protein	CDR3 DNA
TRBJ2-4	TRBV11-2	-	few	CASSPRLAQGVTAKNIQYF	TGTGCCAGCAGCCCCCGGCTAGCGCAGGGGGTTACGGCCAAAAACATTCAGTACTTC
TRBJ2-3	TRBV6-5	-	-	CASRPASDTQYF	TGTGCCAGCAGACCCGCTTCAGATACGCAGTATTTT
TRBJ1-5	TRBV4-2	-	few	CASSPYSAHQPQHF	TGTGCCAGCAGCCCATACAGCGCTCATCAGCCCCAGCATTTT
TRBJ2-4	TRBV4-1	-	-	CASSQDEGRNIQYF	TGCGCCAGCAGCCAAGATGAGGGGAGAAACATTCAGTACTTC
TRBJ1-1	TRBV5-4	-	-	CASSLVDTEAFF	TGTGCCAGCAGCTTGGTAGACACTGAAGCTTTCTTT
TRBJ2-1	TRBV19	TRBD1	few	CASSPRSGTGLYNEQFF	TGTGCCAGTAGTCCCCGATCCGGGACAGGGCTATACAATGAGCAGTTCTTC
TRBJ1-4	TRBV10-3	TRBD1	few	CAIRDRDEKLFF	TGTGCCATCAGGGACAGGGACGAAAAACTGTTTTTT
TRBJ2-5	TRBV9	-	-	CASSGVAKGQETQYF	TGTGCCAGCAGCGGGGTGGCTAAAGGCCAAGAGACCCAGTACTTC
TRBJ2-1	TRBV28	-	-	CASSSAGVGNEQFF	TGTGCCAGCAGTTCGGCAGGGGTGGGTAATGAGCAGTTCTTC
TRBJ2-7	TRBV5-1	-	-	CASSSSYEQYF	TGCGCCAGCAGCTCGTCCTACGAGCAGTACTTC
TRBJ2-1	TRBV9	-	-	CASSGSRLGPYNEQFF	TGTGCCAGCAGCGGAAGCCGACTGGGTCCCTACAATGAGCAGTTCTTC
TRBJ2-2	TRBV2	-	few	CASRKEQGGTGELFF	TGTGCCAGCAGGAAGGAGCAGGGGGGAACCGGGGAGCTGTTTTTT
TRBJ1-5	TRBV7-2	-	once	CASSLWDQPQHF	TGTGCCAGCAGCTTATGGGATCAGCCCCAGCATTTT
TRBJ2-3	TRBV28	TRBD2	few	CASSSRGGTDTQYF	TGTGCCAGCAGTTCCCGCGGGGGGACAGATACGCAGTATTTT
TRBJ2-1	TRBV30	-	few	CAWSGNRANEQFF	TGTGCCTGGAGTGGTAACAGGGCCAATGAGCAGTTCTTC